The 2 T cell receptor beta chains listed next were all sequenced from one sample in a study of T cells in Graves' hyperthyroidism and ophthalmopathy. Amplification yielded TCR beta CDR3 regions, with RNA transcripts as the source. The HTBI primer set served for first-round RT-PCR of the TCR CDR3. One entry per CDR3 protein, called by TCRdb with MiXCR from the multiplex PCR reads. The sample includes just under 750,000 distinct CDR3 sequences, just over 35% of them seen just once. The sample was blood. Receptor source: a woman in her thirties or forties with Graves' hyperthyroidism.

This chain uses TRBV5-1 with TRBJ1-1, with TRBD1 matching over 8 bases. CDR3 size: 13 residues. J lost 6 bases, V lost 4 bases, and 5 bases had no gene match. From germline, CDR1 is SGHRS and CDR2 YFSETQ. The CDR3 DNA is TGCGCCAGCAGCAAAGGACAGGGCGCTGAAGCTTTCTTT. This translates into CASSKGQGAEAFF.

As to this clonotype: A read error may explain this, as a much larger clone is one base away. The J gene is TRBJ1-1, the V gene TRBV5-1; D is perhaps TRBD1 (5 bases). Germline assignment: CDR1 SGHRS and CDR2 YFSETQ. CDR3 length equals 13 residues. The germline V and J ends were trimmed by 7 bases and 4 bases, with 14 bases remaining between them. CDR3 bases: TGCGCCAGCGGGGGACTGATGAGCACTGAAGCTTTCTTT. This sequence encodes CASGGLMSTEAFF.